This TCR beta chain was observed in a study of OX40 agonist ivuxolimab in advanced cancers. Study as a whole: It was permissible to have had prior anti-PD-1, anti-PD-L1 or anti-CTLA-4 therapy, and around 43% had some.

The CDR3 has 18 residues. The V gene's germline CDR1 is SGDLS and CDR2 YYNGEE. J gave up 5 bases and V 4 bases, and 18 bases lay outside the gene matches. Repertoires were generated with immunoSEQ multiplex PCR, while TCRdb's copy carries only in-frame clones and drops some. The table records about 26,000 clones, 70% to 90% of them present only once. Of note for this clone: Antigen specificity is unknown.

Study observations and caveats: In a subset of nonresponders, normalized T-cell clonal expansion was also low. Clonal expansion by week 6 occurred in CD4+ and CD8+ blood T cells (at 0.1 to 3.0 mg/kg). Fewer expanded clones were found on average in CD4+ than in CD8+ T cells.

The V and J genes are TRBV9 and TRBJ2-4; the match to TRBD2 covers 7 bases. This sequence originates from an adult with an advanced solid tumor such as melanoma, head and neck, liver or kidney cancer. Material: CD4+ or CD8+ T cells sorted from blood, obtained in a trial of the OX40 agonist ivuxolimab. CDR3 nucleotide sequence: TGTGCCAGCAGCCCTCCGGTTGGCGGGAGCGGTGGTCAAAACATTCAGTACTTC. Amino acids: CASSPPVGGSGGQNIQYF.